This T cell receptor beta chain was obtained from a study of T-cell reconstitution after alpha-beta-depleted transplantation in children. Study outcomes and limitations: Newly produced T cells mostly provided counts and TCRbeta diversity after one year, as hyperexpanded clones declined.

Construction of the TCRbeta library involved unique molecular identifiers. TCRdb reanalysed the PCR reads using MiXCR and keeps one entry per CDR3 protein. The sample contains approximately 1,000,000 distinct CDR3 sequences, around 30% of which appear only once. Per the germline V gene, CDR1 is PRHDT and CDR2 is FYEKMQ (reference sequence). Deletions cut 4 bases from V and 4 bases from J, with 1 base between. The CDR3 loop spans 10 amino acids. This clonotype came up a few times. Its antigen is undetermined. The sequence derives from a boy under two years old who had a stem cell transplant for SCID, so the T cells may come from the graft donor. This specimen was PBMCs, mostly from graft donor cells, taken 360 days after TCRalphabeta/CD19-depleted stem cell transplant. V and J are TRBV13 and TRBJ1-2; no reliable D call. The CDR3 DNA reads as TGTGCCAGCAGCTCCTATGGCTACACCTTC. Translating it yields CASSSYGYTF. The full variable domain, its missing parts supplied by reference TRBV13 and TRBJ1-2, is AAGVIQSPRHLIKEKRETATLKCYPIPRHDTVYWYQQGPGQDPQFLISFYEKMQSDKGSIPDRFSAQQFSDYHSELNMSSLELGDSALYFCASSSYGYTFGSGTRLTVV.